This is a list of T cell receptor beta chains from one sample in a study of cytomegalovirus exposure and HLA in healthy donors. Profiling relied on immunoSEQ multiplex PCR, and the TCRdb table lists in-frame clones only, not all of them. This repertoire shows over 100,000 clones, approximately 78% found once; its top ten account for about 8.1%. What was sequenced was PBMCs. All receptors come from a woman between 45 and 60 years old in good health and CMV-seropositive. The CDR3 runs from the conserved cysteine through the conserved F or W. Each record gives: J gene, clone size, D gene, V gene, CDR3 protein, CDR3 DNA. A D gene is named only where the DNA matches it firmly. The size of a clone is reported for some rows only, either as once, few or many, or as a class for expanded clones.

J: TRBJ2-1; size: -; D: -; V: TRBV11-2; CDR3: CASSRWADNEQFF; DNA: TGTGCCAGCAGCCGTTGGGCCGACAATGAGCAGTTCTTC
J: TRBJ2-3; size: -; D: -; V: TRBV5-1; CDR3: CASSLVSNTQYF; DNA: TGCGCCAGCAGCTTGGTTTCAAATACGCAGTATTTT
J: TRBJ1-1; size: -; D: -; V: TRBV27; CDR3: CATSRAANTEAFF; DNA: TGTGCCACGTCCAGGGCGGCGAACACTGAAGCTTTCTTT
J: TRBJ1-3; size: -; D: TRBD1; V: TRBV7-2; CDR3: CASSQGGTGRGNTIYF; DNA: TGTGCCAGCAGCCAAGGAGGGACAGGGAGGGGAAACACCATATATTTT
J: TRBJ1-1; size: -; D: TRBD1; V: TRBV7-9; CDR3: CASSARTGRDTEAFF; DNA: TGTGCCAGCAGCGCCCGGACAGGGAGGGACACTGAAGCTTTCTTT
J: TRBJ1-4; size: -; D: -; V: TRBV9; CDR3: CASSVGQSSNEKLFF; DNA: TGTGCCAGCAGCGTAGGACAGTCATCTAATGAAAAACTGTTTTTT
J: TRBJ2-3; size: -; D: -; V: TRBV5-5; CDR3: CASSLLGGGQYF; DNA: TGTGCCAGCAGCTTGCTTGGGGGAGGGCAGTATTTT
J: TRBJ1-3; size: -; D: TRBD1; V: TRBV10-3; CDR3: CAISGDRGGNTIYF; DNA: TGTGCCATCAGTGGAGACAGGGGTGGAAACACCATATATTTT
J: TRBJ1-1; size: -; D: TRBD1; V: TRBV9; CDR3: CASSVGQGGGNTEAFF; DNA: TGTGCCAGCAGCGTAGGGCAGGGGGGAGGGAACACTGAAGCTTTCTTT
J: TRBJ1-5; size: -; D: TRBD1; V: TRBV5-1; CDR3: CASSLSGTEPNQPQHF; DNA: TGCGCCAGCAGCCTATCCGGGACAGAGCCCAATCAGCCCCAGCATTTT
J: TRBJ1-2; size: -; D: -; V: TRBV19; CDR3: CASSIITGRNYGYTF; DNA: TGTGCCAGTAGTATAATTACAGGGCGGAACTATGGCTACACCTTC
J: TRBJ2-1; size: -; D: TRBD2; V: TRBV28; CDR3: CASSRLAGSYNEQFF; DNA: TGTGCCAGCAGTCGACTAGCGGGGTCCTACAATGAGCAGTTCTTC
J: TRBJ2-2; size: -; D: TRBD2; V: TRBV28; CDR3: CASNQGLGGTGELFF; DNA: TGTGCCAGTAATCAGGGACTAGGTGGTACCGGGGAGCTGTTTTTT
J: TRBJ1-1; size: -; D: TRBD1; V: TRBV5-6; CDR3: CASSVTWTGWDTEAFF; DNA: TGTGCCAGCAGCGTTACCTGGACAGGGTGGGATACTGAAGCTTTCTTT
J: TRBJ1-1; size: -; D: -; V: TRBV4-3; CDR3: CASSQDLNRHIMNTEAFF; DNA: TGCGCCAGCAGCCAAGATCTTAATCGACACATCATGAACACTGAAGCTTTCTTT
J: TRBJ2-5; size: once; D: -; V: TRBV6-6; CDR3: CASNPVRVETQYF; DNA: TGTGCCAGCAACCCCGTGAGGGTAGAGACCCAGTACTTC